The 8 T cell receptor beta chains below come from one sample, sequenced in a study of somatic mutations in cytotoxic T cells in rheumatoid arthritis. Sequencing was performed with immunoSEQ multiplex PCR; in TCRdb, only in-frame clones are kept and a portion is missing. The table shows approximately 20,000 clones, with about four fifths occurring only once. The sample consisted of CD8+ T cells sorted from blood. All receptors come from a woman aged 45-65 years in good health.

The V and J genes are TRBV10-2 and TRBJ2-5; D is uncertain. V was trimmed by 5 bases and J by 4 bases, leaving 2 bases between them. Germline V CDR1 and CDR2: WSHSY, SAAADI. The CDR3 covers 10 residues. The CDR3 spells CASSIETQYF. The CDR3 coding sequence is TGCGCCAGCAGTATAGAGACCCAGTACTTC.

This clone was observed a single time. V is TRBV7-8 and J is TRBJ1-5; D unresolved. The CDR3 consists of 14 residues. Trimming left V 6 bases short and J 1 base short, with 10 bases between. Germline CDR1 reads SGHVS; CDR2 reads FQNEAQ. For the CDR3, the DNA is TGTGCCAGCAGTATAGGAAGCAGCAATCAGCCCCAGCATTTT. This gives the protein CASSIGSSNQPQHF.

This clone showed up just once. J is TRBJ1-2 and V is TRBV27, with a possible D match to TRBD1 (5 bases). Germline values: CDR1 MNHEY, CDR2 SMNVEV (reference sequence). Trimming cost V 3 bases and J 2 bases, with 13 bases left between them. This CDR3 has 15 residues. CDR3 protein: CASSFGQGSNYGYTF. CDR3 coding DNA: TGTGCCAGCAGTTTCGGGCAGGGATCGAACTATGGCTACACCTTC.

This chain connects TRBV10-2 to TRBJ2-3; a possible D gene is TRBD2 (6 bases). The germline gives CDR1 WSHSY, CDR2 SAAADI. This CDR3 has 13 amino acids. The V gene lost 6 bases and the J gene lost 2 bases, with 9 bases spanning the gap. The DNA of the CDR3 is TGCGCCAGCAGGACGGGGGTCACAGATACGCAGTATTTT. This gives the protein CASRTGVTDTQYF.

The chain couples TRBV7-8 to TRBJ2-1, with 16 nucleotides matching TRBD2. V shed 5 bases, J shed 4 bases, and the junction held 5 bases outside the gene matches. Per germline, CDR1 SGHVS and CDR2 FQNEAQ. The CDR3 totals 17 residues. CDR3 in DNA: TGTGCCAGCAGCGCGGGACTAGCGGGAGGGACGTACAATGAGCAGTTCTTC. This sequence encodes CASSAGLAGGTYNEQFF. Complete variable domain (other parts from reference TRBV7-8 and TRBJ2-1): GAGVSQSPRYKVAKRGQDVALRCDPISGHVSLFWYQQALGQGPEFLTYFQNEAQLDKSGLPSDRFFAERPEGSVSTLKIQRTQQEDSAVYLCASSAGLAGGTYNEQFFGPGTRLTVL.

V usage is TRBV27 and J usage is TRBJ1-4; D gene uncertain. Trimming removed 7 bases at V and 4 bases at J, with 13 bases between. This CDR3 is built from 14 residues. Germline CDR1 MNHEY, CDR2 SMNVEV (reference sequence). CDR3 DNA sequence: TGTGCCAGCACCTCGGCGAGATTTAATGAAAAACTGTTTTTT. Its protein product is CASTSARFNEKLFF.

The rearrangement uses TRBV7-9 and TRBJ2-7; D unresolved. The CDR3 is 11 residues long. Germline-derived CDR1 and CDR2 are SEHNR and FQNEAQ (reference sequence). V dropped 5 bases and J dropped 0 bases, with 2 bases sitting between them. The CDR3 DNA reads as TGTGCCAGCAGCGCCTCCTACGAGCAGTACTTC. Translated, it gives CASSASYEQYF. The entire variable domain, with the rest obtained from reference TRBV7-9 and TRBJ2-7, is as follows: DTGVSQNPRHKITKRGQNVTFRCDPISEHNRLYWYRQTLGQGPEFLTYFQNEAQLEKSRLLSDRFSAERPKGSFSTLEIQRTEQGDSAMYLCASSASYEQYFGPGTRLTVT.

The CDR3 DNA reads TGTGCCAGCAGTTTAGCGGGGGGCGAGCAGTTCTTC. This encodes CASSLAGGEQFF. The chain has TRBV27 and TRBJ2-1, with TRBD2 identical over 8 bases. The CDR3 runs to 12 residues. V lost 2 bases to trimming and J lost 10 bases; unmatched junction nucleotides: 1. Germline CDR1 MNHEY, CDR2 SMNVEV (reference sequence).